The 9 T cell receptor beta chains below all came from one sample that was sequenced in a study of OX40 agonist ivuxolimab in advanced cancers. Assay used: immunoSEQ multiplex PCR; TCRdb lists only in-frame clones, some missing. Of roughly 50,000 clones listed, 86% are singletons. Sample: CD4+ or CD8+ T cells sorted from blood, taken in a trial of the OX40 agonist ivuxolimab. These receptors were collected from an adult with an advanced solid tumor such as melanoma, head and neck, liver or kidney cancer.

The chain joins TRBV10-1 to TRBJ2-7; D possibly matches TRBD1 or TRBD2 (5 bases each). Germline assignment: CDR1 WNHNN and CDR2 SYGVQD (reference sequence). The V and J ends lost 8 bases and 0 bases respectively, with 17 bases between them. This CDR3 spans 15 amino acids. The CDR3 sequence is CASHLSGPYSYEQYF. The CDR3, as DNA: TGCGCCAGCCACCTCTCGGGACCATACTCCTACGAGCAGTACTTC.

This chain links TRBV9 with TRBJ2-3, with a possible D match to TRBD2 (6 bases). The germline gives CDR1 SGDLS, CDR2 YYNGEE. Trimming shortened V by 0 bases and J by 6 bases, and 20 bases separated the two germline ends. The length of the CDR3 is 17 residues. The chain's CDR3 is CASSVGYVAAGADTQYF. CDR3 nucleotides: TGTGCCAGCAGCGTAGGGTACGTAGCGGCCGGTGCGGATACGCAGTATTTT.

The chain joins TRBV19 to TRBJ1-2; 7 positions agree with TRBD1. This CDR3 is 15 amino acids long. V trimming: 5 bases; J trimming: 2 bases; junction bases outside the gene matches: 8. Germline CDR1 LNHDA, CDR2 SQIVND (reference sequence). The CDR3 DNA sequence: TGTGCCAGTAGTGAAAAGGGGGACAGCAACTATGGCTACACCTTC. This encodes CASSEKGDSNYGYTF.

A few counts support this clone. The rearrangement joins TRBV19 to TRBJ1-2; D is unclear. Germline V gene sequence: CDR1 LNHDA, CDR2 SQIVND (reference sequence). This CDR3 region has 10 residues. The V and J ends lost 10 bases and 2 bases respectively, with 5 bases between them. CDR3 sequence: CATDNYGYTF. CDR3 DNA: TGTGCCACGGACAACTATGGCTACACCTTC.

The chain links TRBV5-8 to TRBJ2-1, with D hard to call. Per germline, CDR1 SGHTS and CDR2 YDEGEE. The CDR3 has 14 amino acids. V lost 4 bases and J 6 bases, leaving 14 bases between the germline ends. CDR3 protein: CASSTFWSPNEQFF. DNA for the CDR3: TGTGCCAGCAGCACTTTTTGGTCCCCCAATGAGCAGTTCTTC.

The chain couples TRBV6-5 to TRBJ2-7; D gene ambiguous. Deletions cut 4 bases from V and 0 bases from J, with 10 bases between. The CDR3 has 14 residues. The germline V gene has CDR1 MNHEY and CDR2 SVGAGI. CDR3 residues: CASSSLRSSYEQYF. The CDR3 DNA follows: TGTGCCAGCAGTTCGTTGCGGAGCTCCTACGAGCAGTACTTC.

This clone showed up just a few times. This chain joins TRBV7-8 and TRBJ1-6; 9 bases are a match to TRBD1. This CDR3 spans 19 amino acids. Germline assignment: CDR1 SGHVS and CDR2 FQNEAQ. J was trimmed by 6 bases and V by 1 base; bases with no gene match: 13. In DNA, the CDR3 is TGTGCCAGCAGCTTAGAACAGGGGGCCAGGTTTTTGAGTAATTCACCCCTCCACTTT. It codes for CASSLEQGARFLSNSPLHF. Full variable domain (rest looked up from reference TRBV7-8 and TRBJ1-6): GAGVSQSPRYKVAKRGQDVALRCDPISGHVSLFWYQQALGQGPEFLTYFQNEAQLDKSGLPSDRFFAERPEGSVSTLKIQRTQQEDSAVYLCASSLEQGARFLSNSPLHFGNGTRLTVT.

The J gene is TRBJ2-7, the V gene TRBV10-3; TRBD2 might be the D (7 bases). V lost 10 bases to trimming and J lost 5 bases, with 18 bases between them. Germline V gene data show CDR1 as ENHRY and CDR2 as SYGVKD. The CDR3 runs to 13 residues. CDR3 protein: CATLIGGGNEQYF. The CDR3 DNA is TGTGCCACCCTAATCGGCGGGGGCAACGAGCAGTACTTC.

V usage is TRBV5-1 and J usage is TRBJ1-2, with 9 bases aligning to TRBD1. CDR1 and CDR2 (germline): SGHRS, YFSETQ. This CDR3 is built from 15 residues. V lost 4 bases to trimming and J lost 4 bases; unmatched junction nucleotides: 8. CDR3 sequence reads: CASSSPTGGSYGYTF. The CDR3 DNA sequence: TGCGCCAGCAGCAGTCCGACAGGGGGGAGCTATGGCTACACCTTC. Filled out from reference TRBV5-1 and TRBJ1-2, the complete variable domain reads KAGVTQTPRYLIKTRGQQVTLSCSPISGHRSVSWYQQTPGQGLQFLFEYFSETQRNKGNFPGRFSGRQFSNSRSEMNVSTLELGDSALYLCASSSPTGGSYGYTFGSGTRLTVV.